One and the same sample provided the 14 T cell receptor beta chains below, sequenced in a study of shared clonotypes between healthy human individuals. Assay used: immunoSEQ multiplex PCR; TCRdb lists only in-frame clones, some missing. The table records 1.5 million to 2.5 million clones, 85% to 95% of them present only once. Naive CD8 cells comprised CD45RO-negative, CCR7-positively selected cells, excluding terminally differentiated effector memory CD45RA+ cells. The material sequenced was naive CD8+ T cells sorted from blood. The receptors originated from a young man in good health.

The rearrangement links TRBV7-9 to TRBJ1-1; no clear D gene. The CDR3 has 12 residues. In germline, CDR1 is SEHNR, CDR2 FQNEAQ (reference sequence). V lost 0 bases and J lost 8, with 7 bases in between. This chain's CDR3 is CASSLAEIEAFF. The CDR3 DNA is TGTGCCAGCAGCTTAGCAGAAATCGAAGCTTTCTTT. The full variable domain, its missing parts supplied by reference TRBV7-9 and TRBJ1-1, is DTGVSQNPRHKITKRGQNVTFRCDPISEHNRLYWYRQTLGQGPEFLTYFQNEAQLEKSRLLSDRFSAERPKGSFSTLEIQRTEQGDSAMYLCASSLAEIEAFFGQGTRLTVV.

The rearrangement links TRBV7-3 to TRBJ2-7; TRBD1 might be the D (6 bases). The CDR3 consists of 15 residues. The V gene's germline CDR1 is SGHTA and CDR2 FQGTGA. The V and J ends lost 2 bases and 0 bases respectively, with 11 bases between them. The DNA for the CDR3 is TGTGCCAGCAGCTTAGGTGCGGACAGCTCCTACGAGCAGTACTTC. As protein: CASSLGADSSYEQYF.

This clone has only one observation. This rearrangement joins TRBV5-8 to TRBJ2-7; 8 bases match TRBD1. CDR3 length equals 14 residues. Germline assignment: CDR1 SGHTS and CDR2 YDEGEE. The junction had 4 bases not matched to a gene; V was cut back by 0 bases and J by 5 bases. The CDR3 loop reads CASSLEQGANEQYF. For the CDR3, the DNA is TGTGCCAGCAGCTTGGAGCAGGGGGCTAACGAGCAGTACTTC.

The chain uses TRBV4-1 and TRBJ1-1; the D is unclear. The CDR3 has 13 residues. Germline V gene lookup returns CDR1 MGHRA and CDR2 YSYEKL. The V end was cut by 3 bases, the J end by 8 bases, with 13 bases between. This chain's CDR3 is CASSHPRAEEAFF. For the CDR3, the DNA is TGCGCCAGCAGCCACCCAAGGGCTGAGGAAGCTTTCTTT.

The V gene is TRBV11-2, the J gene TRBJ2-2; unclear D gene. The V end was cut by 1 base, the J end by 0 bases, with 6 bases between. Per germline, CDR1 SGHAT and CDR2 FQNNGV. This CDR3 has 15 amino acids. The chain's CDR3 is CASSLGSSNTGELFF. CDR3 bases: TGTGCCAGCAGCTTAGGCAGCTCGAACACCGGGGAGCTGTTTTTT.

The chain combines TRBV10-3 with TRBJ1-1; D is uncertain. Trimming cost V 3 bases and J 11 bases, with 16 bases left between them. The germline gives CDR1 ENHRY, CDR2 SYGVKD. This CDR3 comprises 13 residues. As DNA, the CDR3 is TGTGCCATCAGTGAAGGCCTGCCCCCAGGTGCTTTCTTT. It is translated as CAISEGLPPGAFF.

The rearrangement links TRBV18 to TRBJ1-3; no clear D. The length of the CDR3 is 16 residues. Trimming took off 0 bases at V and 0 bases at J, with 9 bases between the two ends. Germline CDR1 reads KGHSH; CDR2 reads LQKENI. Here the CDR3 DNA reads TGTGCCAGCTCACCACCCGAACGAGTCTCTGGAAACACCATATATTTT. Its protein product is CASSPPERVSGNTIYF.

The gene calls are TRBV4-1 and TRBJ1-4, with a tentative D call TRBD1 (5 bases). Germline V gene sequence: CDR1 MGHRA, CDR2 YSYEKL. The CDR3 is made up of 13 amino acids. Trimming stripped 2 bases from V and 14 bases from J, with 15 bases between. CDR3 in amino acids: CASSQRDLDGLFF. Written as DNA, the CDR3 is TGCGCCAGCAGCCAAAGGGACCTAGATGGGCTGTTTTTT.

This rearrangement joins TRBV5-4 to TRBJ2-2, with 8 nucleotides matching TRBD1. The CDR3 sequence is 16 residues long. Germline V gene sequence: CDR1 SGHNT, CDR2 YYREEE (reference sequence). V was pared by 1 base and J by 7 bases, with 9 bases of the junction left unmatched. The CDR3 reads CASSLSSRGLSGELFF. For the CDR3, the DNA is TGTGCCAGCAGCTTGAGTAGCAGGGGGCTAAGCGGGGAGCTGTTTTTT.

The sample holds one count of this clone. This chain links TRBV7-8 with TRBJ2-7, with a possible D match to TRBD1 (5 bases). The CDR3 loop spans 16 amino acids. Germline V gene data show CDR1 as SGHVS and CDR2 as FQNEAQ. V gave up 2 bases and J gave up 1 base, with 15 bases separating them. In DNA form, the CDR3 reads TGTGCCAGCAGCTTAACACTGAATACAGGATCCTACGAGCAGTACTTC. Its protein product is CASSLTLNTGSYEQYF. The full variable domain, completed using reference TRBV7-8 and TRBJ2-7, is GAGVSQSPRYKVAKRGQDVALRCDPISGHVSLFWYQQALGQGPEFLTYFQNEAQLDKSGLPSDRFFAERPEGSVSTLKIQRTQQEDSAVYLCASSLTLNTGSYEQYFGPGTRLTVT.

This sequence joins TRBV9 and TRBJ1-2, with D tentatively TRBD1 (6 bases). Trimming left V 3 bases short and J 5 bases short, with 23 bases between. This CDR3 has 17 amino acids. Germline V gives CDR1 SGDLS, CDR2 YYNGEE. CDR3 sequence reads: CASSAGGSGQLEYGYTF. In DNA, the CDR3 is TGTGCCAGCAGCGCTGGGGGTTCCGGACAGCTGGAATATGGCTACACCTTC.

The CDR3 here is CASSERGLGNQPQHF. The CDR3 DNA reads as TGTGCCAGCAGTGAACGAGGTCTGGGCAATCAGCCCCAGCATTTT. This sequence joins TRBV25-1 and TRBJ1-5; D unclear. CDR1 and CDR2 from the germline V gene are MGHDK and SYGVNS. V shed 2 bases and J shed 2 bases, with 10 bases lying between them. This CDR3 contains 15 residues.

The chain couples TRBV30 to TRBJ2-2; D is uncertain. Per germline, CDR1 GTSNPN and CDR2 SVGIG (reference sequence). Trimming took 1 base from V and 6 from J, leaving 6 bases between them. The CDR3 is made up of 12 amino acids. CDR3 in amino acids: CAWSARAGELFF. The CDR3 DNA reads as TGTGCCTGGAGTGCTCGAGCCGGGGAGCTGTTTTTT. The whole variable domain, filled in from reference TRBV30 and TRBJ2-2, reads SQTIHQWPATLVQPVGSPLSLECTVEGTSNPNLYWYRQAAGRGLQLLFYSVGIGQISSEVPQNLSASRPQDRQFILSSKKLLLSDSGFYLCAWSARAGELFFGEGSRLTVL.

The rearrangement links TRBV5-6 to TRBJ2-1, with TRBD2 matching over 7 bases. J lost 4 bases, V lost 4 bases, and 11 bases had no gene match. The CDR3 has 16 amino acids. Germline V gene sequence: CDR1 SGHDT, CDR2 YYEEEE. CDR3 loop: CASSEGLAGSYNEQFF. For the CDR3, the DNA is TGTGCCAGCAGCGAGGGATTAGCGGGCTCTTACAATGAGCAGTTCTTC.